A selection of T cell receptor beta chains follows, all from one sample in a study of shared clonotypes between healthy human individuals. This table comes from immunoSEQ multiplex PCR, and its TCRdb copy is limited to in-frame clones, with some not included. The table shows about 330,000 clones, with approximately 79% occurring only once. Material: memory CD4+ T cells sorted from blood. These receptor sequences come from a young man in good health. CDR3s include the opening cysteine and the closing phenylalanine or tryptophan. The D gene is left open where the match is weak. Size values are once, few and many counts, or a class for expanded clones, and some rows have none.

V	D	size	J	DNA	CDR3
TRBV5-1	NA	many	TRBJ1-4	TGCGCCAGCAGCTTGATACAGGCAGGAGAAAAACTGTTTTTT	CASSLIQAGEKLFF
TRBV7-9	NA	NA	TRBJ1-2	TGTGCCAGCAGCCCCGACGGGGAGGGGTATGGCTACACCTTC	CASSPDGEGYGYTF
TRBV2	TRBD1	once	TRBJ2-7	TGTGCCAGCTCTCGGAGGACAGGGGTTGTCCTCTACGAGCAGTACTTC	CASSRRTGVVLYEQYF
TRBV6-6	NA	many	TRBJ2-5	TGTGCCAGCAGTCCACCGGGCCGGGAGACCCAGTACTTC	CASSPPGRETQYF
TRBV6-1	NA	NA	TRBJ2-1	TGTGCCAGCCGCCCGTGGAACAATGAGCAGTTCTTC	CASRPWNNEQFF
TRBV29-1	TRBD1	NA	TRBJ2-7	TGCAGCGTAGCGAGGACAGGGGGATACGAGCAGTACTTC	CSVARTGGYEQYF
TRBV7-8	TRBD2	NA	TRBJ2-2	TGTGCCAGCAGCTTAATAAGCGGGAGGGCCCAAGGGGGCGGGGAGCTGTTTTTT	CASSLISGRAQGGGELFF
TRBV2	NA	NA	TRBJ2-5	TGTGCCAGCAGTCCTCAAGAGACCCAGTACTTC	CASSPQETQYF
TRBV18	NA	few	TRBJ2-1	TGTGCCAGCTCCGCCTCACAGGGCGTAGGATCCTACAATGAGCAGTTCTTC	CASSASQGVGSYNEQFF
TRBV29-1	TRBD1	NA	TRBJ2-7	TGCAGCGTTACTCTGACAGGGAAGCAGTACTTC	CSVTLTGKQYF
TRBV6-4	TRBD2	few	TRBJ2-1	TGTGCCAGCAGCTCCGGGACTAGCCCGGGGGAGCAGTTCTTC	CASSSGTSPGEQFF
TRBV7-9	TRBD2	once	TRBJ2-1	TGTGCCAGCAGCTTATACGGGACTAGCAGGTACAATGAGCAGTTCTTC	CASSLYGTSRYNEQFF
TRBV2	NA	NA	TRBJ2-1	TGTGCCAGCAGTGAAGAGTTTAGCGGTGAGCAGTTCTTC	CASSEEFSGEQFF
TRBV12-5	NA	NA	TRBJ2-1	TGTGCTAGTGGTTCCGACGGTAGGCCCTACAATGAGCAGTTCTTC	CASGSDGRPYNEQFF
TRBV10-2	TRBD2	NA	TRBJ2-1	TGCGCCAGCAGTCAGGGAGGGAATGAGCAGTTCTTC	CASSQGGNEQFF
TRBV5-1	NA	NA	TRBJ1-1	TGCGCCAGCAGATTTTCTTCTGAAGCTTTCTTT	CASRFSSEAFF
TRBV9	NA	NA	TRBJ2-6	TGTGCCAGCAGCGTAGCGGTTAGCTCTGGGGCCAACGTCCTGACTTTC	CASSVAVSSGANVLTF
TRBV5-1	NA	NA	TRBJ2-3	TGCGCCAGCAGCCTTCCGGACAGCACAGATACGCAGTATTTT	CASSLPDSTDTQYF
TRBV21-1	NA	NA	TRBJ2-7	TGTGCCAGCAGCAAATTCCGGTTAAACCCCAACTACGAGCAGTACTTC	CASSKFRLNPNYEQYF
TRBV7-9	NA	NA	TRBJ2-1	TGTGCCAGCAGCCTACCCGCCTGGGGGAACCTCTACAATGAGCAGTTCTTC	CASSLPAWGNLYNEQFF
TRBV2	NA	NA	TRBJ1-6	TGTGCCAGCAGCGAAACTGCCAATTCACCCCTCCACTTT	CASSETANSPLHF
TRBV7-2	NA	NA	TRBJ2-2	TGTGCCAGCAGCTCTAAGGGCGCCGGGGAGCTGTTTTTT	CASSSKGAGELFF
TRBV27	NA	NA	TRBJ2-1	TGTGCCAGCAGTTTTCAGACAGGCAGGGCAACCTACAATGAGCAGTTCTTC	CASSFQTGRATYNEQFF
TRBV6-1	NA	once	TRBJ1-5	TGTGCCAGCAGCCTTGGGGGGCCCCAGCATTTT	CASSLGGPQHF
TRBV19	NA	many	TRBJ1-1	TGTGCCACGGGACCAGGACAACGAAAGGGCACTGAAGCTTTCTTT	CATGPGQRKGTEAFF
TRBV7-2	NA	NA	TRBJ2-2	TGTGCCAGCAGCTTAGCTGGGCGGTCCTTCTCTACCGGGGAGCTGTTTTTT	CASSLAGRSFSTGELFF
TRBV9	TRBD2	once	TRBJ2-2	TGTGCCAGCAGCGGTACTAGCGGGAGGTGGACCGGGGAGCTGTTTTTT	CASSGTSGRWTGELFF
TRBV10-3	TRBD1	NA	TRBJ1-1	TGTGCCACCGACAGGGCGCCGGGAACTGGTGGCACTGAAGCTTTCTTT	CATDRAPGTGGTEAFF
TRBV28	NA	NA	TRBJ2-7	TGTGCCAGCAGTGGTGACGGAACCTACGAGCAGTACTTC	CASSGDGTYEQYF
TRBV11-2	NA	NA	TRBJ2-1	TGTGCCAGCAGCTTAGAGGTAAAGGACAGTCAGTTCTTC	CASSLEVKDSQFF
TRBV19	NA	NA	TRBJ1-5	TGTGCCAGTATGGCCCACTTTGGGCCACTCACAGCCCAGCATTTT	CASMAHFGPLTAQHF
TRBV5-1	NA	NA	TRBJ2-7	TGCGCCAGCAGTAGGGTGGGGAGCTCCTACGAGCAGTACTTC	CASSRVGSSYEQYF
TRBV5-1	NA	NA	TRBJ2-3	TGCGCCAGCAGCCTGCGAGATACGCAGTATTTT	CASSLRDTQYF
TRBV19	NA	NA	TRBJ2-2	TGTGCCACATCGGGCATCTTTAGAGACACCGGGGAGCTGTTTTTT	CATSGIFRDTGELFF
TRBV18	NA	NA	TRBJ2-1	TGTGCCAGCTCACTCGTCTGGGCGGGTGAGCAGTTCTTC	CASSLVWAGEQFF
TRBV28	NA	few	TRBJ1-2	TGTGCCAGCAGCCTCGACCGCAATAACTATGGCTACACCTTC	CASSLDRNNYGYTF
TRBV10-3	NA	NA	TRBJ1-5	TGTGCCACTTCGGACGGATTAATAGCAAATCAGCCCCAGCATTTT	CATSDGLIANQPQHF
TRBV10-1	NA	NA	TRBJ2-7	TGCGCCAGCAGTGAGTCGAGGACAGTAATCTACGAGCAGTACTTC	CASSESRTVIYEQYF
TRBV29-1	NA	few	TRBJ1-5	TGCAGCGTTGGGTTCAGAGATCAGCCCCAGCATTTT	CSVGFRDQPQHF
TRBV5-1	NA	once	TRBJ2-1	TGCGCCAGCAGCGTTAGCCCCGGAGAGGGTATTGAGCAGTTCTTC	CASSVSPGEGIEQFF
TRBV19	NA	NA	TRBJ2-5	TGTGCCAGTAGTATACTAGCCCAAGAGACCCAGTACTTC	CASSILAQETQYF
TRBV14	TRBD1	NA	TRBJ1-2	TGTGCCAGCAGCCAAGGACCCCGACAGGGATTCTATGGCTACACCTTC	CASSQGPRQGFYGYTF
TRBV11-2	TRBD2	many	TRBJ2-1	TGTGCCAGCAGCTCTTTCGGGGGGTACGGGAATGAGCAGTTCTTC	CASSSFGGYGNEQFF
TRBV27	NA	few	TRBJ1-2	TGTGCCAGCAGTTCCCAGCCCGCCAGCTATGGCTACACCTTC	CASSSQPASYGYTF
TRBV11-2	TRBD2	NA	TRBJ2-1	TGTGCCAGCAGCGAGGGACTAATCCCGGTTTATGAGCAGTTCTTC	CASSEGLIPVYEQFF
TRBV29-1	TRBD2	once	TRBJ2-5	TGCAGCGGGGAGTGGGGGGGAGAGACCCAGTACTTC	CSGEWGGETQYF
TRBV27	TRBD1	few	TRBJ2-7	TGTGCCAGCAGTCAGAGGACAGGGGGTTACGAGCAGTACTTC	CASSQRTGGYEQYF
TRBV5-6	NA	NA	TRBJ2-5	TGTGCCAGCAGCTTGGCTGTGGGGCTCGAGACCCAGTACTTC	CASSLAVGLETQYF
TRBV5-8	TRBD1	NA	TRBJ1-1	TGTGCCAGCAGCTTGGGGCCGACAGGGCCCGAAGCTTTCTTT	CASSLGPTGPEAFF
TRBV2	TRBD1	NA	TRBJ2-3	TGTGCCAGCAGGGGGGACAGGGAAGATACGCAGTATTTT	CASRGDREDTQYF
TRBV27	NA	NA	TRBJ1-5	TGTGCCAGCAGTCTGCGGGTGACAGGTGACCAGCCCCAGCATTTT	CASSLRVTGDQPQHF
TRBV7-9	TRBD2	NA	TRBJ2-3	TGTGCCAGCAGCATTCCCGGGACTAGAGATACGCAGTATTTT	CASSIPGTRDTQYF
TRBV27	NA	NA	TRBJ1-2	TGTGCCAGCAGTTCGGTTGGCTATGGCTACACCTTC	CASSSVGYGYTF
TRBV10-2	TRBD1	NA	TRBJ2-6	TGCGCCAGCCGTACAGGGGCCTCTGGGGCCAACGTCCTGACTTTC	CASRTGASGANVLTF
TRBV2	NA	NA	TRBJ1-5	TGTGCCAGCACCCCTGAGGGGTTTAGCAATCAGCCCCAGCATTTT	CASTPEGFSNQPQHF
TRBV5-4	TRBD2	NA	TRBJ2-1	TGTGCCAGCAGCCCGCCGGGGGGAGGCAATGAGCAGTTCTTC	CASSPPGGGNEQFF
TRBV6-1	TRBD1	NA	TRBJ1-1	TGTGCCAGCAGAGAGGACAGGGGTGCTGAAGCTTTCTTT	CASREDRGAEAFF
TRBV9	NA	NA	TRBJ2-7	TGTGCCAGCAGCGTAGAAAGGACTACTGCACAGTACTTC	CASSVERTTAQYF
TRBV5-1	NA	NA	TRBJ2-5	TGCGCCAGCAGCCCCGGAAGGGTTTCGACGCAAGAGACCCAGTACTTC	CASSPGRVSTQETQYF
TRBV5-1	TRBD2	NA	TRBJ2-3	TGCGCCAGCAGCTTCCTGGCGGGAGCTGGCACAGATACGCAGTATTTT	CASSFLAGAGTDTQYF